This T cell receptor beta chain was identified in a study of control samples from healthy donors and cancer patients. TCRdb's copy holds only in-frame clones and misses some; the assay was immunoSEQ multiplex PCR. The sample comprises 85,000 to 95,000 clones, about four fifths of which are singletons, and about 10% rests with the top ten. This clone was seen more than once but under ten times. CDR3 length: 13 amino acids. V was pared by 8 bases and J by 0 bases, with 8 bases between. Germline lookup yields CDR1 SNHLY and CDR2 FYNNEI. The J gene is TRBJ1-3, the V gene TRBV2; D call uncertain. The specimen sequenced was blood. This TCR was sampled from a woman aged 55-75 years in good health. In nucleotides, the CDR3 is TGTGCCAGCTCTCCGCTCTCTGGAAACACCATATATTTT. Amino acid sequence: CASSPLSGNTIYF.